The rows below give T cell receptor beta chains drawn from one sample of a study of T cell repertoires in cytomegalovirus infection. TCRdb itself ran the reads through MiXCR, one entry per CDR3 protein. The top ten clones hold 50% to 70% of a sample with tens of thousands of distinct CDR3 sequences, roughly 28% of them seen once. These TCRs are of unknown antigen specificity. This sample comprised CD8+ T cells from cultured PBMCs, obtained from culture after CMV antigen stimulation. The receptors derive from a human donor in good health (CMV status not recorded). Some clones in this sample may be carry-over from other donors' samples. CDR3s include the opening cysteine and the closing phenylalanine or tryptophan. The D gene is left open where the match is weak. A row's size may be missing; if present it is once, few, many or a size class.

TRBV6-5	TRBJ1-6	NA	NA	CASSYAKNSPLHF	TGTGCCAGCAGTTACGCAAAGAATTCACCCCTCCACTTT
TRBV6-1	TRBJ2-6	NA	many	CASSALGANVLTF	TGTGCCAGCAGTGCGCTTGGGGCCAACGTCCTGACTTTC
TRBV7-2	TRBJ2-3	NA	many	CASSFSETNFRDTQYF	TGTGCCAGCAGCTTTTCAGAGACAAATTTCCGCGATACGCAGTATTTT
TRBV28	TRBJ1-1	NA	few	CASSLRVRNTEAFF	TGTGCCAGCAGTCTCAGGGTTCGTAACACTGAAGCTTTCTTT
TRBV6-1	TRBJ2-3	NA	NA	CASSERGLTYTQYF	TGTGCCAGCAGTGAGCGGGGACTCACCTATACGCAGTATTTT
TRBV4-3	TRBJ2-5	NA	once	CASSQDSQETQYF	TGCGCCAGCAGCCAGGACAGCCAAGAGACCCAGTACTTC
TRBV11-1	TRBJ1-1	NA	NA	CASSYQGPAEAFF	TGTGCCAGCAGCTACCAGGGGCCAGCTGAAGCTTTCTTT
TRBV27	TRBJ2-7	NA	NA	CASSFTSSPAGYEQYF	TGTGCCAGCAGTTTTACAAGCTCACCCGCGGGCTACGAGCAGTACTTC
TRBV7-8	TRBJ2-1	NA	many	CASSSTGYNEQFF	TGTGCCAGCAGCTCGACAGGTTACAATGAGCAGTTCTTC
TRBV10-3	TRBJ2-7	NA	few	CAAGQSGYEQYF	TGTGCCGCAGGCCAATCCGGGTACGAGCAGTACTTC
TRBV4-2	TRBJ1-5	TRBD1	NA	CASSQTGGGSNQPQHF	TGTGCCAGCAGCCAGACAGGGGGTGGGAGCAATCAGCCCCAGCATTTT
TRBV5-6	TRBJ1-2	NA	many	CASSLAQKNYGYTF	TGTGCCAGCAGCTTGGCACAGAAAAATTATGGCTACACCTTC
TRBV11-2	TRBJ2-2	TRBD2	many	CASSSTSGRTLPGELFF	TGTGCCAGCAGCTCAACTAGCGGGAGGACGCTTCCCGGGGAGCTGTTTTTT
TRBV12-3/TRBV12-4	TRBJ2-7	TRBD2	NA	CASSLGTREKQYF	TGTGCCAGCAGTTTAGGGACTAGAGAAAAGCAGTACTTC
TRBV19	TRBJ1-5	NA	few	CASSIRREGQPQHF	TGTGCCAGTAGTATTCGCAGGGAGGGTCAGCCCCAGCATTTT
TRBV27	TRBJ1-2	TRBD1	few	CASSLGAGTVSYGYTF	TGTGCCAGCAGTTTAGGAGCCGGGACAGTAAGCTATGGCTACACCTTC
TRBV7-6	TRBJ2-2	NA	many	CASSLPSTGELFF	TGTGCCAGCAGCTTACCTTCCACCGGGGAGCTGTTTTTT
TRBV7-9	TRBJ1-2	TRBD1	many	CASSPRDRVVEAGDYGYTF	TGTGCCAGCAGCCCGAGGGACAGGGTCGTTGAGGCCGGCGACTATGGCTACACCTTC
TRBV27	TRBJ1-2	TRBD1	few	CASSEYQGANYGYTF	TGTGCCAGCAGTGAATACCAGGGGGCTAACTATGGCTACACCTTC